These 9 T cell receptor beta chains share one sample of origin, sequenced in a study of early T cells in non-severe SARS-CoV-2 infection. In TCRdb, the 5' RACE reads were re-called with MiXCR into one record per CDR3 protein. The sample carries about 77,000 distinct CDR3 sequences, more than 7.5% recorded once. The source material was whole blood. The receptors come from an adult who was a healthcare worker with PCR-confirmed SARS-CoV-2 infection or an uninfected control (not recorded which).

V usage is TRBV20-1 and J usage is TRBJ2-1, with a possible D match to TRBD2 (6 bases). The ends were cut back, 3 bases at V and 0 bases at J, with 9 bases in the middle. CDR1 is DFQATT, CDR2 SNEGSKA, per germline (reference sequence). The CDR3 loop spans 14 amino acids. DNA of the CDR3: TGCAGTGCTAGCGGGAGCAGCTCCTACAATGAGCAGTTCTTC. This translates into CSASGSSSYNEQFF.

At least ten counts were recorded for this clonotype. CDR3 sequence: CSASRRGTGEDGYTF. The CDR3 DNA reads TGCAGTGCTAGCCGTCGTGGGACAGGGGAAGATGGCTACACCTTC. J is TRBJ1-2 and V is TRBV20-1, with 10 bases that match TRBD1. This CDR3 has 15 residues. Per the germline V gene, CDR1 is DFQATT and CDR2 is SNEGSKA (reference sequence). Unmatched junction bases numbered 10, after V lost 3 bases and J lost 6 bases.

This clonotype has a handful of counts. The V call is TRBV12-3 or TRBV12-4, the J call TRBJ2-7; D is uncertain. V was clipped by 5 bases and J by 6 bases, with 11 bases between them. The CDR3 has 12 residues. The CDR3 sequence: CASSPRRAEQYF. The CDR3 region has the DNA TGTGCCAGCAGTCCGCGTAGGGCCGAGCAGTACTTC.

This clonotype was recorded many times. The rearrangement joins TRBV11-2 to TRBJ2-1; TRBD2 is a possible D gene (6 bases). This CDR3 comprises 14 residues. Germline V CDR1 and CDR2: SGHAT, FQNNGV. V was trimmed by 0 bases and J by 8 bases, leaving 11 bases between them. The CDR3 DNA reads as TGTGCCAGCAGCTTAGACAATCCGGGGGATGAGCAGTTCTTC. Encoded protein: CASSLDNPGDEQFF.

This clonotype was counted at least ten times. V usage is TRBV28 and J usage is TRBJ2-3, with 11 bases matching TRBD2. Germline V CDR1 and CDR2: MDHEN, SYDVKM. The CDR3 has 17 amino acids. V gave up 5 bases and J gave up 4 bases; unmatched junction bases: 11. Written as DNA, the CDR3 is TGTGCCAGCAGTAAAATTACTAGCGGGAGAATGGCAGATACGCAGTATTTT. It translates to CASSKITSGRMADTQYF.

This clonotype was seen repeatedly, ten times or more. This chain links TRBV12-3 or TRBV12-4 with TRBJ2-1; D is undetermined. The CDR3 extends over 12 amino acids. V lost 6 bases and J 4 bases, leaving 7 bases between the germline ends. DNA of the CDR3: TGTGCCAGCAGCACACAATACAATGAGCAGTTCTTC. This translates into CASSTQYNEQFF.

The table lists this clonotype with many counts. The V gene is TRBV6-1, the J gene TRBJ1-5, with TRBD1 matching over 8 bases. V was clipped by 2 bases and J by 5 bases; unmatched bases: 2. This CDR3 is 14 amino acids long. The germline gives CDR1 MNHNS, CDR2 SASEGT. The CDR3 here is CASSETGGHQPQHF. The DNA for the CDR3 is TGTGCCAGCAGTGAAACAGGGGGTCATCAGCCCCAGCATTTT.

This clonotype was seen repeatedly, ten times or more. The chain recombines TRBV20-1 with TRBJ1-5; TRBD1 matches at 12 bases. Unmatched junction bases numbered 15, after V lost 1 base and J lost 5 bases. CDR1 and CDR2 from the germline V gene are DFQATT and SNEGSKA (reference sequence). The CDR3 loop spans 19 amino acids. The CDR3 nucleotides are TGCAGTGCTAGAGCTTACCGGGACAGGGGGCTCAGGGAAGATCAGCCCCAGCATTTT. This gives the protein CSARAYRDRGLREDQPQHF.

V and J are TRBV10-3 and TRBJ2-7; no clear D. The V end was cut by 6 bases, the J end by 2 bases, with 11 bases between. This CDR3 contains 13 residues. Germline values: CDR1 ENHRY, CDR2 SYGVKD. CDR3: CAISHEPTYEQYF. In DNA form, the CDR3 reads TGTGCCATCAGCCACGAGCCTACCTACGAGCAGTACTTC.